One and the same sample provided the 9 T cell receptor beta chains below, sequenced in a study of T cell changes during pregnancy in multiple sclerosis. Some clones are missing from TCRdb's copy, which holds only in-frame ones; the method was immunoSEQ multiplex PCR. The sample carries over 30,000 clones, over 85% recorded once. Sample: CD8+ T cells from peripheral blood mononuclear cells, taken in the third trimester of pregnancy. The receptors originated from a female donor with multiple sclerosis, enrolled in a pregnancy study.

The rearrangement joins TRBV27 to TRBJ1-1, with D tentatively TRBD1 (6 bases). This CDR3 contains 14 residues. Germline CDR1 and CDR2: MNHEY and SMNVEV (reference sequence). V was shortened by 6 bases and J by 4 bases, with 15 bases between the two germline ends. DNA of the CDR3: TGTGCCAGCAGAGCCAGGGGCGTTGTCACTGAAGCTTTCTTT. This gives the protein CASRARGVVTEAFF.

The chain combines TRBV7-8 with TRBJ2-7; TRBD2 aligns across 7 bases. Germline V lookup: CDR1 SGHVS, CDR2 FQNEAQ. The CDR3 is 15 amino acids. Trimming cost V 1 base and J 6 bases; bases outside gene matches: 9. CDR3 nucleotide sequence: TGTGCCAGCAGCTTAGGGGAGGGGCGGATGGGCGAGCAGTACTTC. Translated, it gives CASSLGEGRMGEQYF. Filled out from reference TRBV7-8 and TRBJ2-7, the complete variable domain reads GAGVSQSPRYKVAKRGQDVALRCDPISGHVSLFWYQQALGQGPEFLTYFQNEAQLDKSGLPSDRFFAERPEGSVSTLKIQRTQQEDSAVYLCASSLGEGRMGEQYFGPGTRLTVT.

This clone occurred once. The chain combines TRBV4-1 with TRBJ2-1; unclear D gene. V dropped 0 bases and J dropped 12 bases, with 9 bases sitting between them. The length of the CDR3 is 12 residues. The V gene's germline CDR1 is MGHRA and CDR2 YSYEKL. The CDR3 DNA follows: TGCGCCAGCAGCCAAGATTCTAGACGGCAGTTCTTC. This gives the protein CASSQDSRRQFF.

This chain connects TRBV7-8 to TRBJ1-2; TRBD1 matches at 7 bases. Trimming took 6 bases from V and 7 from J; bases not matched to a gene: 8. The CDR3 is made up of 13 amino acids. In germline, CDR1 is SGHVS, CDR2 FQNEAQ. CDR3 nucleotide sequence: TGTGCCAGCAGACAGGGGAACGAGAGTGGCTACACCTTC. Protein product: CASRQGNESGYTF.

This chain connects TRBV7-9 to TRBJ2-7, with 15 nucleotides matching TRBD2. Germline trimming cut 5 bases from V and 2 bases from J; bases unmatched to any gene: 13. CDR1 is SEHNR, CDR2 FQNEAQ, per germline (reference sequence). This CDR3 has 19 residues. Written as DNA, the CDR3 is TGTGCCAGCAGCGCAAGTCCGGGACTAGCGGGGGGATCCCCCTACGAGCAGTACTTC. It specifies CASSASPGLAGGSPYEQYF.

CDR3 sequence: CASSPTQGTSYNEQFF. The CDR3 DNA reads as TGTGCCAGCAGCCCGACACAGGGGACCTCTTACAATGAGCAGTTCTTC. The rearrangement uses TRBV7-9 and TRBJ2-1; the match to TRBD1 covers 7 bases. The trim removed 5 bases at V and 4 bases at J, leaving 11 bases unmatched. CDR1 is SEHNR and CDR2 is FQNEAQ in the germline V gene (reference sequence). The CDR3 is made up of 16 amino acids. The full variable domain, its missing parts supplied by reference TRBV7-9 and TRBJ2-1, is DTGVSQNPRHKITKRGQNVTFRCDPISEHNRLYWYRQTLGQGPEFLTYFQNEAQLEKSRLLSDRFSAERPKGSFSTLEIQRTEQGDSAMYLCASSPTQGTSYNEQFFGPGTRLTVL.

The chain combines TRBV6-6 with TRBJ2-7, with D possibly matching TRBD1 (6 bases). Deletions cut 3 bases from V and 7 bases from J, with 13 bases between. CDR1 and CDR2 from the germline V gene are MNHNY and SVGAGI (reference sequence). There are 13 residues in the CDR3. CDR3 nucleotides: TGTGCCAGCAGTTATTCAGGGGAATGGGAGCAGTACTTC. Translation: CASSYSGEWEQYF.

The chain recombines TRBV6-6 with TRBJ2-5; possibly TRBD1 for D (6 bases). The CDR3 contains 15 residues. Trimming took 2 bases from V and 1 from J, leaving 11 bases between them. The germline V gene encodes CDR1 MNHNY and CDR2 SVGAGI (reference sequence). DNA for the CDR3: TGTGCCAGCAGTTACGTCGACAGGCTCCAAGAGACCCAGTACTTC. It specifies CASSYVDRLQETQYF.

The gene calls are TRBV6-1 and TRBJ2-2, with unresolved D. The CDR3 loop spans 11 amino acids. In germline, CDR1 is MNHNS, CDR2 SASEGT. Trimming took off 7 bases at V and 4 bases at J, with 4 bases between the two ends. The CDR3 protein is CASTLTGELFF. CDR3 bases: TGTGCCAGCACCCTCACCGGGGAGCTGTTTTTT.